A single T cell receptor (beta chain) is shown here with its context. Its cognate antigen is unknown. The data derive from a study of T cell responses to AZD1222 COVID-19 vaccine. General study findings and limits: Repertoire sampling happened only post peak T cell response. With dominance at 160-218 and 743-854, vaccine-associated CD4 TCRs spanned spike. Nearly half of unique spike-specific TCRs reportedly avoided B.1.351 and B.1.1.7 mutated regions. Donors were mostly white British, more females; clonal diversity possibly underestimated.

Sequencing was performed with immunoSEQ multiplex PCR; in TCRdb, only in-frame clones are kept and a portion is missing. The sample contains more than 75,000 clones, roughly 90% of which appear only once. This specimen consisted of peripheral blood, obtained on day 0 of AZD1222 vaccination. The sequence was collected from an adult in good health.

The CDR3 is CASSLSVMEQYF. The CDR3, as DNA: TGTGCCAGCAGCTTGAGCGTCATGGAGCAGTACTTC. The rearrangement links TRBV5-5 to TRBJ2-7; D ambiguous. Germline CDR1 and CDR2: SGHKS and YYEKEE (reference sequence). Trimming stripped 1 base from V and 7 bases from J, with 9 bases between. This CDR3 has 12 amino acids.